The sequence of this TCR beta chain was determined in a study of blood T cell repertoires in COVID-19. At the level of the study: Specimens from acute and convalescent COVID-19 originated in the United States, Italy and Spain. The cDNA or gDNA used as material had been derived from T cells, B-cell-depleted T cells, or PBMCs.

The V gene's germline CDR1 is KGHSH and CDR2 LQKENI. V was trimmed by 3 bases and J by 1 base, leaving 24 bases between them. The CDR3 covers 19 residues. This clone was counted once. In the study's own analysis: Researchers report that nucleated cell counts were estimated from reference gene primer amplification. The table came from immunoSEQ multiplex PCR; TCRdb's copy has only in-frame clones and leaves some out. That table furnishes V, J and clone size, whereas the DNA furnished D and trimming. The profile covers roughly 300,000 clones, with about 90% appearing a single time and 1.5% to 2% taken by the ten largest. Seattle participants joined during active infection and were tracked over time.

Sequenced material: peripheral blood. The V and J genes are TRBV18 and TRBJ1-1; tentative D call: TRBD1 (5 bases). The clonotype comes from a woman younger than 45 with COVID-19, enrolled during active disease. The CDR3 DNA is TGTGCCAGCTCACCGGGAAAGGTAGGGACGGGAGTACGGAACACTGAAGCTTTCTTT. Translation gives CASSPGKVGTGVRNTEAFF.